This section outlines one TCR beta chain sequence together with its context. Produced via immunoSEQ multiplex PCR; TCRdb's table is partial and in-frame only. The sample yields around 15,000 clones, over 80% seen once. This record belongs to a study of control samples from healthy donors and cancer patients. The V end lost 1 base, the J end lost 8 bases, and 12 bases lay between the germline ends. CDR3 size: 14 residues. Germline values: CDR1 LGHNA, CDR2 YNFKEQ. This chain links TRBV4-2 with TRBJ2-1; tentative D call: TRBD1 (5 bases). Sample: PBMCs. The source of this sequence is a woman aged 70-85 years with colorectal cancer. The CDR3 DNA sequence: TGTGCCAGCAGCCAAGGGCAGGGTAGGGATGAGCAGTTCTTC. Protein: CASSQGQGRDEQFF.